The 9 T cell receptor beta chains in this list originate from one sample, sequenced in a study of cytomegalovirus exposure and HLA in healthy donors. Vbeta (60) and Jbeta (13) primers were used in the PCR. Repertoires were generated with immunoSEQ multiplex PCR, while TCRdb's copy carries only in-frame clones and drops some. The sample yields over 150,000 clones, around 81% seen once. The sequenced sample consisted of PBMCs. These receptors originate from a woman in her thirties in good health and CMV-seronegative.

CDR3 DNA sequence: TGTGCCAGCAGCTTGCTCGGAGAATATAGCAATCAGCCCCAGCATTTT. Protein sequence: CASSLLGEYSNQPQHF. This chain joins TRBV7-9 and TRBJ1-5; D is undetermined. The V gene lost 3 bases and the J gene lost 0 bases, with 12 bases spanning the gap. Germline CDR1 reads SEHNR; CDR2 reads FQNEAQ (reference sequence). The CDR3 is made up of 16 amino acids. Variable domain in full (rest from reference TRBV7-9 and TRBJ1-5): DTGVSQNPRHKITKRGQNVTFRCDPISEHNRLYWYRQTLGQGPEFLTYFQNEAQLEKSRLLSDRFSAERPKGSFSTLEIQRTEQGDSAMYLCASSLLGEYSNQPQHFGDGTRLSIL.

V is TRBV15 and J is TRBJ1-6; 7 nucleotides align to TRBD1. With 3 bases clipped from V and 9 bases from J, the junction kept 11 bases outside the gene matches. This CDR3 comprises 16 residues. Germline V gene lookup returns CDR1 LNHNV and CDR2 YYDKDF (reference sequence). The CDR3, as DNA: TGTGCCACCAGCAGTACCGCGACAGGGCACCGTTCACCCCTCCACTTT. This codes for CATSSTATGHRSPLHF.

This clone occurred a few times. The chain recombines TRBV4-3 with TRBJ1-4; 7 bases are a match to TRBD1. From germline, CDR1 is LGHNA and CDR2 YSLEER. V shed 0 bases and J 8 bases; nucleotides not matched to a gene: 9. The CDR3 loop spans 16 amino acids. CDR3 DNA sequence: TGCGCCAGCAGCCAAGATCCGGTGGCAGGGGGAGAAAAACTGTTTTTT. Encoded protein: CASSQDPVAGGEKLFF.

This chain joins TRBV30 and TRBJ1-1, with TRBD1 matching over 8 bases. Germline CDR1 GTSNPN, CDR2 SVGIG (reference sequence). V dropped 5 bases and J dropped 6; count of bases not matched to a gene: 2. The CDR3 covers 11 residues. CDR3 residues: CAWAGGSEAFF. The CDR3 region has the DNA TGTGCCTGGGCAGGGGGCTCTGAAGCTTTCTTT.

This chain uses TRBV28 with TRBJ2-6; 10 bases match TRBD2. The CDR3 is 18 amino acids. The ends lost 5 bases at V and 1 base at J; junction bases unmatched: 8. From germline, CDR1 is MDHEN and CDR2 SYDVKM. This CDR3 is CASSLHSGRTSGANVLTF. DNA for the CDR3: TGTGCCAGCAGTCTCCATAGCGGGAGGACTTCTGGGGCCAACGTCCTGACTTTC.

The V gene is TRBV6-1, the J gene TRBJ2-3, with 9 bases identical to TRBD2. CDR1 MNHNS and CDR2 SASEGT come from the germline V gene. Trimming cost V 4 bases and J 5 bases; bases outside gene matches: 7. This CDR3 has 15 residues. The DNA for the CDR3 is TGTGCCAGCAGTGGGTTAGCGGGAGCCGTAGATACGCAGTATTTT. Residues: CASSGLAGAVDTQYF.

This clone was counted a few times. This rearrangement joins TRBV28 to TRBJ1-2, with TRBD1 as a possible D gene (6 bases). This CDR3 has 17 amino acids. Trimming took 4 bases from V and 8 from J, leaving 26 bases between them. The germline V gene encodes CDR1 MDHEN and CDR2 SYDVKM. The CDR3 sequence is CASSSGGGRSGVGGYTF. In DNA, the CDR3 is TGTGCCAGCAGTTCGGGAGGGGGACGGTCGGGAGTTGGAGGCTACACCTTC.

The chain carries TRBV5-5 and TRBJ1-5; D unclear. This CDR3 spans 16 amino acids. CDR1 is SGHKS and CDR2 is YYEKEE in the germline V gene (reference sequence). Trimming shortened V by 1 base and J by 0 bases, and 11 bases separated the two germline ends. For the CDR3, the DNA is TGTGCCAGCAGCTTGTCCGGGGTGTATAGCAATCAGCCCCAGCATTTT. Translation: CASSLSGVYSNQPQHF.

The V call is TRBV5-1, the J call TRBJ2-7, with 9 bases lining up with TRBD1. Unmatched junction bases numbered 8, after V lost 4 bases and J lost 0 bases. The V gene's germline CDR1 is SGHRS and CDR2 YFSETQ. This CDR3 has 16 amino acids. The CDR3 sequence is CASSGTGGYSSYEQYF. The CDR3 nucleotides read TGCGCCAGCAGCGGCACAGGGGGCTATAGCTCCTACGAGCAGTACTTC.